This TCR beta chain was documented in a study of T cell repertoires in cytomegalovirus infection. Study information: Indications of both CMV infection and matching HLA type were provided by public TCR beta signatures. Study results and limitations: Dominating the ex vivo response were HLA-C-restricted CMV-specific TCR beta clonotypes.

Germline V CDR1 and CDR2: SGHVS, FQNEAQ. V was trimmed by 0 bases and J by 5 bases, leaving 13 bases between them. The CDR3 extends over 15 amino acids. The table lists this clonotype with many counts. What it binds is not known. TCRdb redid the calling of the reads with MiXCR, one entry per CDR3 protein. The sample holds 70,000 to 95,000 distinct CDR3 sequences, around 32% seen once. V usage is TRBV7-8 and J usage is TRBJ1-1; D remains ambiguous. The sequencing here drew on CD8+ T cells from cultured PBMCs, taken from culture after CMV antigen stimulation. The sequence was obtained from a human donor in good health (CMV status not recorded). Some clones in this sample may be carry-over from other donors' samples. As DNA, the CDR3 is TGTGCCAGCAGCTTAGCGAGGGTAGGGCAAACTGAAGCTTTCTTT. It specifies CASSLARVGQTEAFF.